Following are 10 T cell receptor beta chains from one sample sequenced in a study of T cell responses to AZD1222 COVID-19 vaccine. The protocol was immunoSEQ multiplex PCR, while the TCRdb copy is restricted to in-frame clones and leaves out a portion. Of about 130,000 clones listed, around 84% are singletons. The sample was peripheral blood, taken on day 0 of AZD1222 vaccination. Source of these receptors: an adult in good health.

The rearrangement joins TRBV6-5 to TRBJ1-1; 10 bases are a match to TRBD1. The CDR3 has 15 residues. Trimming removed 6 bases from V and 2 bases from J; junction bases left unmatched: 6. Germline CDR1 reads MNHEY; CDR2 reads SVGAGI. CDR3 amino acids: CASSRDRGHNTEAFF. The DNA of the CDR3 is TGTGCCAGCAGCCGTGACAGGGGGCATAACACTGAAGCTTTCTTT.

V gene TRBV28 combines with J gene TRBJ2-7; the D is unclear. CDR3 length: 13 residues. V was pared by 6 bases and J by 2 bases, with 11 bases between. Germline V CDR1 and CDR2: MDHEN, SYDVKM. As DNA, the CDR3 is TGTGCCAGCAGGGACGGAGCCGCCTACGAGCAGTACTTC. Translation gives CASRDGAAYEQYF.

The chain joins TRBV6-6 to TRBJ2-7; either TRBD1 or TRBD2 may fit D (5 bases each). The CDR3 consists of 13 residues. Trimming took 5 bases from V and 0 from J, leaving 8 bases between them. Germline CDR1 and CDR2: MNHNY and SVGAGI (reference sequence). CDR3 nucleotide sequence: TGTGCCAGCAGTAGGGACGACTCCTACGAGCAGTACTTC. This sequence encodes CASSRDDSYEQYF.

V is TRBV6-5 and J is TRBJ1-4, with D possibly TRBD1 on 6 matching bases. From germline, CDR1 is MNHEY and CDR2 SVGAGI. Trimming took 6 bases from V and 13 from J, leaving 15 bases between them. The CDR3 length is 12 residues. CDR3 DNA sequence: TGTGCCAGCAGGGACAGCCCCATGGTACTGTTTTTT. Encoded protein: CASRDSPMVLFF.

This clone appeared many times. The chain recombines TRBV3-1 (or the pseudogene TRBV3-2) with TRBJ1-2, with D possibly matching TRBD1 (6 bases). The CDR3 runs 15 residues. The V gene's germline CDR1 is LGHDT and CDR2 YNNKEL (reference sequence). Trimming cost V 1 base and J 7 bases, with 16 bases left between them. DNA of the CDR3: TGTGCCAGCAGCCAAGCGGGTGAGGGGGAAGGTGGCTACACCTTC. Translation gives CASSQAGEGEGGYTF.

The chain joins TRBV5-1 to TRBJ1-4; D possibly corresponds to TRBD1 (6 bases). Trimming cost V 4 bases and J 0 bases, with 10 bases left between them. Germline values: CDR1 SGHRS, CDR2 YFSETQ. The CDR3 is 15 residues long. The CDR3 DNA sequence: TGCGCCAGCAGCCCCGAGGGGGCAACTAATGAAAAACTGTTTTTT. Translated: CASSPEGATNEKLFF.

This chain links TRBV29-1 with TRBJ1-4; perhaps TRBD1 as D (5 bases). This CDR3 comprises 13 residues. V lost 4 bases and J lost 4, with 10 bases in between. Germline V gene lookup returns CDR1 SQVTM and CDR2 ANQGSEA. CDR3 sequence (DNA): TGCAGCGTTGTTGGGGCCGGTAATGAAAAACTGTTTTTT. Translated: CSVVGAGNEKLFF.

This clone turned up a few times. CDR3 sequence (DNA): TGTGCCAGCAGTCGACAACCGAACACTGAAGCTTTCTTT. This gives the protein CASSRQPNTEAFF. The J gene is TRBJ1-1, the V gene TRBV6-2 or TRBV6-3; no firm D call. The CDR3 is 13 amino acids. Looked up from germline, CDR1 is MNHEY and CDR2 is SVGEGT. V was cut by 5 bases and J by 1 base, with 8 bases left in between.

The rearrangement uses TRBV10-3 and TRBJ1-2, with no clear D. Between the trimmed V and J ends, which lost 3 bases and 2 bases, there was a span of 16 bases. Germline V gene lookup returns CDR1 ENHRY and CDR2 SYGVKD. The CDR3 contains 16 residues. The CDR3 loop is CAISEEIGRRNYGYTF. The CDR3 DNA follows: TGTGCCATCAGTGAAGAGATAGGGCGAAGGAACTATGGCTACACCTTC.

This chain joins TRBV4-1 and TRBJ1-1; TRBD1 might be the D (6 bases). The V gene lost 2 bases and the J gene lost 7 bases, with 14 bases spanning the gap. The CDR3 covers 14 residues. In germline, CDR1 is MGHRA, CDR2 YSYEKL. The DNA of the CDR3 is TGCGCCAGCAGCCAATATAGGGGGGGGGTTGAAGCTTTCTTT. Translating it yields CASSQYRGGVEAFF.